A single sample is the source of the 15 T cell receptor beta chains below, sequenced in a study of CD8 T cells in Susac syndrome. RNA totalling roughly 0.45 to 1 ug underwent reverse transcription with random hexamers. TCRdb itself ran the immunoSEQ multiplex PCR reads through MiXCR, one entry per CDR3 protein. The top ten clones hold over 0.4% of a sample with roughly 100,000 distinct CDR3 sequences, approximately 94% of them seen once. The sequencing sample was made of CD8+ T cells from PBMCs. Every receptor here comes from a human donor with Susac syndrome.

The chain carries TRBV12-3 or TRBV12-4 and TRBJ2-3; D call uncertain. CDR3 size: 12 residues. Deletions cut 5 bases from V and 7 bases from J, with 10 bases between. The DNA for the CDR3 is TGTGCCAGCAGTCCCCTAAGGAATACGCAGTATTTT. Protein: CASSPLRNTQYF.

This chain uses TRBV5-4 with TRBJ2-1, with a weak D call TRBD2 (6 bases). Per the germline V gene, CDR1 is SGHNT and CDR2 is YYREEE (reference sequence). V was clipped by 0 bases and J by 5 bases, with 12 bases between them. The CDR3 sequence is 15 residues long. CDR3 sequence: CASSLVGGPHNEQFF. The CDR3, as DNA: TGTGCCAGCAGCTTGGTGGGGGGTCCCCACAATGAGCAGTTCTTC.

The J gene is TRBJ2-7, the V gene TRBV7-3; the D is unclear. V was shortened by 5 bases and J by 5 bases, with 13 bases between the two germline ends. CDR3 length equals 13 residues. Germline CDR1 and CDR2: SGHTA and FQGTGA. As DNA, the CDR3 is TGTGCCAGCAGCCTAAAGGATGGGGACGAGCAGTACTTC. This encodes CASSLKDGDEQYF.

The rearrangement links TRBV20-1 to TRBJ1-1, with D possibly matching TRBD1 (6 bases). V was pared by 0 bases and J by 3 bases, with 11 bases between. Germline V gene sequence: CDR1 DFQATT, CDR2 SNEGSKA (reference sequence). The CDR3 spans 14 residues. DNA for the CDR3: TGCAGTGCTAGAGAGAGGGGGTACGACACTGAAGCTTTCTTT. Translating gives CSARERGYDTEAFF.

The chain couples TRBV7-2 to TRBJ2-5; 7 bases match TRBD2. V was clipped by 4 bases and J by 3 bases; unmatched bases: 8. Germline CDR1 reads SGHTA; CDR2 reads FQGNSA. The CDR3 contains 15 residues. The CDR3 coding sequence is TGTGCCAGCAGCTCACGACTAGCAGGGAAAGAGACCCAGTACTTC. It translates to CASSSRLAGKETQYF.

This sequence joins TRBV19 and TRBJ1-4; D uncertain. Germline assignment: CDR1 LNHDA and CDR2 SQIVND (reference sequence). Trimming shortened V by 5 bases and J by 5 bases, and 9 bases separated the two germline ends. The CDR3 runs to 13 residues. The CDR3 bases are TGTGCCAGTAGTGTTATGGAGAATGAAAAACTGTTTTTT. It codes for CASSVMENEKLFF.

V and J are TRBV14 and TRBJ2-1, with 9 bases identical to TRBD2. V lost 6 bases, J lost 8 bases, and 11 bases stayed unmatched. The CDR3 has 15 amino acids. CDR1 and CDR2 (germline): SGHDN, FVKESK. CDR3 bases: TGTGCCAGCAGTTATAGCGGGGGCGGAATCGATGAGCAGTTCTTC. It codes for CASSYSGGGIDEQFF.

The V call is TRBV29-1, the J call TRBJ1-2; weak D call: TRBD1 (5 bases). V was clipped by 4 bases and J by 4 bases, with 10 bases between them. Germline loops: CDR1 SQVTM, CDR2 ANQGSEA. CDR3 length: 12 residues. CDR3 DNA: TGCAGCGTTGCCAGGGAAAGCTATGGCTACACCTTC. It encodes CSVARESYGYTF.

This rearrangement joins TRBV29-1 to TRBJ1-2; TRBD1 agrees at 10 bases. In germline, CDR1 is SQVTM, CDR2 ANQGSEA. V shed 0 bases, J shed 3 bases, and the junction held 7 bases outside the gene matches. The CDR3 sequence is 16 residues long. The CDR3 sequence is CSVEDPSGTGDYGYTF. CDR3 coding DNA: TGCAGCGTTGAAGATCCCTCCGGGACAGGGGACTATGGCTACACCTTC.

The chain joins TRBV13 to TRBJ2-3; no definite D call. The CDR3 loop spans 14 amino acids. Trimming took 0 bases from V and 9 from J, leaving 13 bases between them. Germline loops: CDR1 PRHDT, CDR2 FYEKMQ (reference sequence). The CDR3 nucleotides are TGTGCCAGCAGCTTAGGCCTCCGGCAGGTCACGCAGTATTTT. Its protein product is CASSLGLRQVTQYF.

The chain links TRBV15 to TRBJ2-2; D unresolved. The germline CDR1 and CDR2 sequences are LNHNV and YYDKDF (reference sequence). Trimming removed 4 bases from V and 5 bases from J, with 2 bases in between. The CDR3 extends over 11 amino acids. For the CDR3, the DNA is TGTGCCACCAGCACTACCGGGGAGCTGTTTTTT. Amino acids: CATSTTGELFF.

CDR3 DNA sequence: TGTGCCAGTAGTATAGTCGGGGTATGGGACAATGAGCAGTTCTTC. Encoded protein: CASSIVGVWDNEQFF. This chain joins TRBV19 and TRBJ2-1; tentative D call: TRBD2 (5 bases). The CDR3 extends over 15 amino acids. CDR1 is LNHDA, CDR2 SQIVND, per germline (reference sequence). Trimming took off 1 base at V and 5 bases at J, with 12 bases between the two ends.

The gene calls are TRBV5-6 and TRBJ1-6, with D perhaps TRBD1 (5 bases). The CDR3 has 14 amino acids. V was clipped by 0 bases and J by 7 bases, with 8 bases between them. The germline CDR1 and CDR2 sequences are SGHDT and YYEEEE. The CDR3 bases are TGTGCCAGCAGCTTGGGGGGGAACAATTCACCCCTCCACTTT. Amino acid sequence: CASSLGGNNSPLHF.

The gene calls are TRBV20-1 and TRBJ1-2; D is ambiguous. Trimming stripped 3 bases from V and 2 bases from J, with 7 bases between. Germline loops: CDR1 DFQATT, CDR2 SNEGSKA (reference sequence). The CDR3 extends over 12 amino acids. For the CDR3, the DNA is TGCAGTGCTAGTAACAGAAACTATGGCTACACCTTC. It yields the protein CSASNRNYGYTF.

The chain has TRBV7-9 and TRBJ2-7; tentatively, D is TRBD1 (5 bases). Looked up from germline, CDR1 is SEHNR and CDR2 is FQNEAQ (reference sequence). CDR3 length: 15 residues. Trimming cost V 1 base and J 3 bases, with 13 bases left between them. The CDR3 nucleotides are TGTGCCAGCAGCTTAGGGGTTGGACAAGACTACGAGCAGTACTTC. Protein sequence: CASSLGVGQDYEQYF.